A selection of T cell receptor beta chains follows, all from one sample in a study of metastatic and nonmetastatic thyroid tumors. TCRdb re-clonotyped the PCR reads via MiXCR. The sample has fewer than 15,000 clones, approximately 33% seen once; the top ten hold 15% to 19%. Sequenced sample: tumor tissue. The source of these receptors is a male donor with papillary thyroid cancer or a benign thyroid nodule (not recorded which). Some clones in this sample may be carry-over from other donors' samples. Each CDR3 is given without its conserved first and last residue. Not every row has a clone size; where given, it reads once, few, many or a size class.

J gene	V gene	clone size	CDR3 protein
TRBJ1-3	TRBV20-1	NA	SASWGQNSGNTIY
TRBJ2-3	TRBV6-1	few	ASSEALAGGDTQY
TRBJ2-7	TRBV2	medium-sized	ASKETSGVGNEQY
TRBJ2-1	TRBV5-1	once	ASSLDFYEQF
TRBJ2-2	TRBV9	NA	ASSVERTGGLDGELF
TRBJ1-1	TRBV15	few	ATSRDSAGTEAF
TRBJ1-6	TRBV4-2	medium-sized	ASSQGKGSSSYNSPLH
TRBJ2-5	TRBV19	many	ASSIAIKETQY
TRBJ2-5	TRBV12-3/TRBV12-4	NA	ASSLAGDTEAQY
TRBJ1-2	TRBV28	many	ASREDRLGGYT
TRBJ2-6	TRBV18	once	ASSPAESGANVLT
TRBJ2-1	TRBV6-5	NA	ASSSPTSGVWNEQF
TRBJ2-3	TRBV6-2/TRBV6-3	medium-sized	ASRQETYTDTQY
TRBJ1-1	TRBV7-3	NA	ANSLVGQGVTEAF
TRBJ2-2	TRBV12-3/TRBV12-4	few	ASRLVSGGLF
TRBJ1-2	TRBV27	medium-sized	ASSLAGGDYGYT
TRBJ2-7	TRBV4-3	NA	ASSPGQGRTYEQY
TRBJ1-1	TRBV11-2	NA	ARSLKIGRGIVNTEAF
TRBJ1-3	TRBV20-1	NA	SARTAGSGNTIY
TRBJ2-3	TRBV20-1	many	SARIAGDTQY
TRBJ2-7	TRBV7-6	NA	ASSPGTGHSYEQY
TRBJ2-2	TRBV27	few	ASSLGGRELF
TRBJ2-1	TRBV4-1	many	ASSQEQLSSYNEQF
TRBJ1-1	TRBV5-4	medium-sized	ASSLGFMPITSTEAF
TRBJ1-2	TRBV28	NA	ASMFGRGYGYT
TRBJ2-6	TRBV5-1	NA	ASSLVDGLNVLT
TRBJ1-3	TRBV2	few	ASSLFGTTETINTIY
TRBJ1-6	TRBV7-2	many	ASSLNSPLH
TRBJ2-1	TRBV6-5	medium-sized	ASSYSFSGTYNEQF
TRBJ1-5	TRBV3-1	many	ASSRTGGGSNQPQH
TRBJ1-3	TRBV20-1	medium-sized	SASDRVHSGNTIY
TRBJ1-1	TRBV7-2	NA	ASSLLDSRKTEGF
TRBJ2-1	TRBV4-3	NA	ASSLAGDGNEQF
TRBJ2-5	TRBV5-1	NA	ASSLSPIGVGSETQY
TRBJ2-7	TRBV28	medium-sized	ASSPIFPGQGTLNEQY
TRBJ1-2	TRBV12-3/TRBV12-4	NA	LSTPRPGAGGYT
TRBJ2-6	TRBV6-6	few	ASSYSVAGANVLT
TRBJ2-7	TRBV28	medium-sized	ASSPGVSEQY
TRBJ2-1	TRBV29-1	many	SVAQLAAYNEQF
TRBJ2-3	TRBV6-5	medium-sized	ASSYSGLAGVGTDTQY
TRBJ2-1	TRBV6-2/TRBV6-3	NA	ASSYVLAGADQF
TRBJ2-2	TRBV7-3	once	SSSSTLAAAYTGEPF
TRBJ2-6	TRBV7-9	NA	ASSLDGSGANVLT
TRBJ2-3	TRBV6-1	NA	ASRRLAGVIEDTQY
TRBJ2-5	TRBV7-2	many	VSSLSGGGGPLETQY
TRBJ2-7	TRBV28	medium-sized	ASSLYGEQY
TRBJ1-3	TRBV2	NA	ACLRGLGKTIY
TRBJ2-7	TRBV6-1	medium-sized	ASSSGFFSSYEQY
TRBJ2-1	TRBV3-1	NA	ASSRVSAGGTNEQF
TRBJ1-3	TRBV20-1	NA	SARTGGLGNTIY
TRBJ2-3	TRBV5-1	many	ASSLDRGLLGDTQY